The 19 T cell receptor beta chains below come from one sample, sequenced in a study of blood T cell repertoires in COVID-19 (dated by TCRdb to about 2020). Receptor libraries were prepared by the immunoSEQ multiplex PCR assay. This immuneACCESS table, as held by TCRdb, lists in-frame sequences with V and J called but not all clones. Of the missing ones, under half trace to an unresolved V gene in checked studies; the others have no known cause. Counted in this sample were about 130,000 clones; 75% to 85% of them appeared once. 5% of the sample goes to the ten largest clones. Sequenced input: peripheral blood. The receptors derive from a woman aged 70-85 years with COVID-19, enrolled during active disease.

The gene calls are TRBV4-1 and TRBJ2-1, with TRBD2 matching over 9 bases. The length of the CDR3 is 16 residues. Trimming cost V 0 bases and J 4 bases; bases outside gene matches: 4. Germline V gene sequence: CDR1 MGHRA, CDR2 YSYEKL. CDR3 residues: CASSQDSSGVYNEQFF. CDR3 DNA sequence: TGCGCCAGCAGCCAAGATTCTAGCGGGGTATACAATGAGCAGTTCTTC.

The chain is built from TRBV5-5 and TRBJ2-1; 11 bases agree with TRBD2. After removal of 5 bases from V and 6 bases from J, the junction contained 7 bases not matched to a gene. In germline, CDR1 is SGHKS, CDR2 YYEKEE (reference sequence). CDR3 length: 15 residues. The CDR3 DNA follows: TGTGCCAGCAGTTTTCTGGGGACTAGCGGCAATGAGCAGTTCTTC. This gives the protein CASSFLGTSGNEQFF.

The rearrangement joins TRBV18 to TRBJ1-3; D is possibly TRBD1 (5 bases). Per the germline V gene, CDR1 is KGHSH and CDR2 is LQKENI. CDR3 length: 15 residues. Trimming stripped 1 base from V and 4 bases from J, with 11 bases between. For the CDR3, the DNA is TGTGCCAGCTCACCACAACAGGCCTCCGGAAACACCATATATTTT. Translation gives CASSPQQASGNTIYF.

In this sample, this clone turned up once. V usage is TRBV15 and J usage is TRBJ2-1; 9 bases agree with TRBD2. V lost 2 bases and J lost 9; bases outside the gene matches: 17. Looked up from germline, CDR1 is LNHNV and CDR2 is YYDKDF (reference sequence). CDR3 length equals 18 residues. CDR3 protein: CATSRRRGSGGLHAEQFF. The DNA for the CDR3 is TGTGCCACCAGCAGAAGGAGGGGCAGCGGGGGGCTTCATGCTGAGCAGTTCTTC.

The rearrangement joins TRBV15 to TRBJ1-1; D is unclear. The CDR3 is 13 amino acids. The V gene's germline CDR1 is LNHNV and CDR2 YYDKDF (reference sequence). V lost 0 bases, J lost 4 bases, and 6 bases lay in between. The CDR3 DNA reads TGTGCCACCAGCAGAGATGGCCTCACTGAAGCTTTCTTT. Protein: CATSRDGLTEAFF.

The genes are TRBV7-6 and TRBJ2-3, with D uncertain. V was cut by 5 bases and J by 4 bases, with 13 bases left in between. The CDR3 spans 14 residues. The germline CDR1 and CDR2 sequences are SGHVS and FNYEAQ. The CDR3 sequence: CASSITVNADTQYF. CDR3 sequence (DNA): TGTGCCAGCAGCATCACGGTGAACGCAGATACGCAGTATTTT.

This clone was recorded a few times. This chain links TRBV6-1 with TRBJ2-3; no firm D call. The V and J ends lost 3 bases and 0 bases respectively, with 10 bases between them. Germline V CDR1 and CDR2: MNHNS, SASEGT. The CDR3 is made up of 15 amino acids. CDR3 region: CASSDSPESTDTQYF. The CDR3 DNA sequence: TGTGCCAGCAGTGATTCACCGGAGAGCACAGATACGCAGTATTTT.

The chain employs TRBV6-4 and TRBJ1-1, with TRBD1 identical over 7 bases. This CDR3 is built from 13 residues. V lost 6 bases to trimming and J lost 6 bases; unmatched junction nucleotides: 7. Germline V CDR1 and CDR2: MRHNA, SNTAGT. CDR3 in amino acids: CASSSHQGAEAFF. The CDR3 nucleotides are TGTGCCAGCAGCAGTCACCAGGGGGCTGAAGCTTTCTTT.

This clone was seen only a few times. This chain joins TRBV9 and TRBJ1-1; possible D gene TRBD1, 5 bases. V dropped 0 bases and J dropped 0 bases, with 6 bases sitting between them. The CDR3 loop spans 14 amino acids. CDR1 and CDR2 from the germline V gene are SGDLS and YYNGEE. CDR3 sequence: CASSVAGMNTEAFF. CDR3 in DNA: TGTGCCAGCAGCGTAGCAGGGATGAACACTGAAGCTTTCTTT.

As to this clone: Other DNA sequences in the same sample also yield this CDR3. The chain is built from TRBV18 and TRBJ1-5; unclear D gene. V lost 0 bases to trimming and J lost 0 bases, with 6 bases between them. The CDR3 extends over 15 amino acids. The germline CDR1 and CDR2 sequences are KGHSH and LQKENI. CDR3 loop: CASSPPGSSNQPQHF. In DNA, the CDR3 is TGTGCCAGCTCACCACCGGGCAGTAGCAATCAGCCCCAGCATTTT.

The chain uses TRBV27 and TRBJ1-2, with a weak D call TRBD1 (5 bases). The length of the CDR3 is 18 residues. Trimming cost V 5 bases and J 0 bases, with 22 bases left between them. Germline V gene data show CDR1 as MNHEY and CDR2 as SMNVEV (reference sequence). This CDR3 reads CASSAYPPQGRANYGYTF. The CDR3 nucleotides read TGTGCCAGCAGTGCCTACCCGCCCCAGGGTCGGGCTAACTATGGCTACACCTTC.

This clone was seen only a few times. The V gene is TRBV2, the J gene TRBJ2-7, with a tentative D call TRBD2 (6 bases). Germline CDR1 SNHLY, CDR2 FYNNEI. The ends were cut back, 6 bases at V and 1 base at J, with 7 bases in the middle. The CDR3 totals 12 residues. CDR3 in amino acids: CASREGSYEQYF. The CDR3 DNA sequence: TGTGCCAGCAGGGAGGGGTCCTACGAGCAGTACTTC.

Many counts were recorded for this clone. The V call is TRBV19, the J call TRBJ2-1, with TRBD1 matching over 7 bases. Germline lookup yields CDR1 LNHDA and CDR2 SQIVND (reference sequence). V lost 9 bases, J lost 2 bases, and 7 bases stayed unmatched. CDR3 size: 14 residues. Here the CDR3 reads CASSGTVPYNEQFF. The DNA of the CDR3 is TGTGCCAGCTCCGGGACAGTACCCTACAATGAGCAGTTCTTC.

The chain recombines TRBV27 with TRBJ1-3, with D perhaps matching TRBD1 (6 bases). CDR1 MNHEY and CDR2 SMNVEV come from the germline V gene (reference sequence). CDR3 length equals 13 residues. The germline V and J ends were trimmed by 4 bases and 4 bases, with 8 bases remaining between them. The CDR3 spells CASSWGLGNTIYF. CDR3 sequence (DNA): TGTGCCAGCAGTTGGGGGCTGGGAAACACCATATATTTT.

In DNA, the CDR3 is TGTGCCAGCAGCGGGACAACCTACGAGCAGTACTTC. This gives the protein CASSGTTYEQYF. The V and J genes are TRBV6-2 or TRBV6-3 and TRBJ2-7; D is possibly TRBD1 (6 bases). CDR3 size: 12 residues. Germline loops: CDR1 MNHEY, CDR2 SVGEGT. The V end was cut by 6 bases, the J end by 2 bases, with 8 bases between.

The rearrangement joins TRBV11-3 to TRBJ2-5; the D gene is possibly TRBD2 (7 bases). Germline V gene sequence: CDR1 SGHNT, CDR2 YENEEA. The CDR3 spans 14 residues. The V end was cut by 5 bases, the J end by 4 bases, with 14 bases between. The CDR3 spells CASSPRGALETQYF. CDR3 sequence (DNA): TGTGCCAGCAGCCCCCGGGGGGCTCTAGAGACCCAGTACTTC.

The rearrangement uses TRBV29-1 and TRBJ2-1; 10 bases agree with TRBD2. V was pared by 0 bases and J by 2 bases, with 4 bases of the junction left unmatched. Germline CDR1 SQVTM, CDR2 ANQGSEA. This CDR3 is built from 16 residues. CDR3: CSVEDSSGGAYNEQFF. CDR3 DNA: TGCAGCGTTGAAGATTCCAGCGGGGGGGCCTACAATGAGCAGTTCTTC.

The genes are TRBV5-1 and TRBJ1-4; 10 bases agree with TRBD1. J was trimmed by 8 bases and V by 3 bases; bases with no gene match: 4. CDR3 length: 14 amino acids. CDR1 SGHRS and CDR2 YFSETQ come from the germline V gene. The CDR3 DNA reads TGCGCCAGCAGCTCCGACAGGGGGCACGAAAAACTGTTTTTT. Translated: CASSSDRGHEKLFF.

This chain connects TRBV10-2 to TRBJ1-2; D perhaps matches TRBD1 (5 bases). The V gene lost 3 bases and the J gene lost 7 bases, with 9 bases spanning the gap. From germline, CDR1 is WSHSY and CDR2 SAAADI. CDR3 length: 12 residues. The CDR3 region is CASSERGGGYTF. The CDR3 DNA sequence: TGCGCCAGCAGTGAAAGGGGAGGTGGCTACACCTTC.